The 23 T cell receptor beta chains in this list originate from one sample, sequenced in a study of T-cell reconstitution after alpha-beta-depleted transplantation in children. Unique molecular identifiers featured in how the TCRbeta library was prepared. Via MiXCR, TCRdb re-called the PCR reads, giving one row per CDR3 protein. The sample has 670,000 or so distinct CDR3 sequences; roughly 13% are singletons. The source was PBMCs, collected before TCRalphabeta/CD19-depleted stem cell transplant. Receptors originate from a girl aged 2-10 years with congenital amegakaryocytic thrombocytopenia, due to receive a stem cell transplant.

This clonotype came up a few times. This chain links TRBV6-2 or TRBV6-3 with TRBJ2-2; the D call may be TRBD1 or TRBD2 (5 bases each). V gave up 6 bases and J gave up 7 bases, with 12 bases separating them. This CDR3 is 13 amino acids long. Germline V gene data show CDR1 as MNHEY and CDR2 as SVGEGT. The CDR3 DNA reads as TGTGCCAGCAGGGGGACGGTAGGCGGGGAGCTGTTTTTT. Protein: CASRGTVGGELFF.

This clonotype showed up many times. The chain links TRBV5-6 to TRBJ2-2, with 8 positions matching TRBD1. The CDR3 totals 15 residues. The germline gives CDR1 SGHDT, CDR2 YYEEEE. Trimming took 1 base from V and 7 from J; bases not matched to a gene: 6. The CDR3 sequence is CASSLPGGFGGELFF. The CDR3 nucleotides read TGTGCCAGCAGCTTGCCAGGGGGCTTTGGCGGGGAGCTGTTTTTT.

The chain joins TRBV4-1 to TRBJ2-3; 8 bases map to TRBD2. The CDR3 length is 17 residues. Germline CDR1 MGHRA, CDR2 YSYEKL. The V segment lost 2 bases and the J segment 1 base; nucleotides outside the gene matches: 8. Written as DNA, the CDR3 is TGCGCCAGCAGCCAACATAGCGGGAAAGCAGGCACAGATACGCAGTATTTT. It translates to CASSQHSGKAGTDTQYF.

The chain employs TRBV15 and TRBJ1-1; D is unclear. Between the trimmed V and J ends, which lost 3 bases and 6 bases, there was a span of 5 bases. This CDR3 spans 11 amino acids. Germline V gene data show CDR1 as LNHNV and CDR2 as YYDKDF (reference sequence). The CDR3 sequence is CATSSNSEAFF. The DNA for the CDR3 is TGTGCCACCAGCAGCAACTCTGAAGCTTTCTTT. Full variable domain (missing parts from reference TRBV15 and TRBJ1-1): DAMVIQNPRYQVTQFGKPVTLSCSQTLNHNVMYWYQQKSSQAPKLLFHYYDKDFNNEADTPDNFQSRRPNTSFCFLDIRSPGLGDTAMYLCATSSNSEAFFGQGTRLTVV.

This clonotype turned up a few times. The CDR3 DNA follows: TGTGCCAGTAGTGGGCGAGATCTAGTCTACAATGAGCAGTTCTTC. It specifies CASSGRDLVYNEQFF. The chain combines TRBV12-3 or TRBV12-4 with TRBJ2-1; D is ambiguous. The V and J ends lost 9 bases and 3 bases respectively, with 18 bases between them. The CDR3 totals 15 residues.

This clonotype appeared many times. The chain uses TRBV15 and TRBJ2-1; 8 bases fit TRBD2. This CDR3 has 16 residues. Germline CDR1 LNHNV, CDR2 YYDKDF (reference sequence). V was clipped by 1 base and J by 7 bases; unmatched bases: 9. CDR3 bases: TGTGCCACCAGCAGAGCCGGGACTAGGGGAGAAAATGAGCAGTTCTTC. Protein sequence: CATSRAGTRGENEQFF.

In this sample, this clonotype turned up many times. This chain connects TRBV11-2 to TRBJ2-3, with TRBD2 matching over 12 bases. Germline V CDR1 and CDR2: SGHAT, FQNNGV. V lost 5 bases and J lost 0; bases outside the gene matches: 9. This CDR3 spans 18 amino acids. CDR3: CASSNPGTSGWSTDTQYF. In DNA, the CDR3 is TGTGCCAGCAGCAACCCCGGGACTAGCGGGTGGAGCACAGATACGCAGTATTTT. The whole variable domain, filled in from reference TRBV11-2 and TRBJ2-3, reads EAGVAQSPRYKIIEKRQSVAFWCNPISGHATLYWYQQILGQGPKLLIQFQNNGVVDDSQLPKDRFSAERLKGVDSTLKIQPAKLEDSAVYLCASSNPGTSGWSTDTQYFGPGTRLTVL.

This clonotype was seen many times. The CDR3, as DNA: TGCAGTGCTAGAGATCTGGTTGGTTCTACCTACGAGCAGTACTTC. This translates into CSARDLVGSTYEQYF. The chain carries TRBV20-1 and TRBJ2-7; D is undetermined. The CDR3 runs 15 residues. The germline V and J ends were trimmed by 0 bases and 2 bases, with 14 bases remaining between them. Per germline, CDR1 DFQATT and CDR2 SNEGSKA (reference sequence).

This clonotype was found many times. V is TRBV20-1 and J is TRBJ2-5; D might be TRBD1 (5 bases). V was trimmed by 0 bases and J by 7 bases, leaving 18 bases between them. CDR3 length equals 15 residues. Germline-derived CDR1 and CDR2 are DFQATT and SNEGSKA (reference sequence). The CDR3 loop reads CSARDGSDTSSTQYF. Written as DNA, the CDR3 is TGCAGTGCTAGAGATGGATCGGACACGAGCTCGACCCAGTACTTC.

CDR3 amino acids: CSYHQEETQYF. As DNA, the CDR3 is TGCAGCTATCATCAGGAAGAGACCCAGTACTTC. This chain links TRBV20-1 with TRBJ2-5; D call uncertain. CDR3 length: 11 amino acids. The germline CDR1 and CDR2 sequences are DFQATT and SNEGSKA (reference sequence).

On this clonotype: This likely comes from a read error, as the CDR3 has no conserved phenylalanine or tryptophan at its end. This chain uses TRBV20-1 with TRBJ2-5, with D perhaps TRBD1 (7 bases). Between the trimmed V and J ends, which lost 1 base and 1 base, there was a span of 19 bases. CDR1 DFQATT and CDR2 SNEGSKA come from the germline V gene (reference sequence). The CDR3 length is 17 residues. The CDR3 here is CSARGSGQGGPQETQYL. CDR3 coding DNA: TGCAGTGCTAGAGGCAGTGGGCAGGGGGGCCCCCAAGAGACCCAGTACTTG.

This clonotype has at least ten counts. The V and J genes are TRBV20-1 and TRBJ2-5; perhaps D is TRBD1 or TRBD2 (5 bases each). Deletions cut 1 base from V and 3 bases from J, with 9 bases between. This CDR3 is 13 amino acids long. Germline V CDR1 and CDR2: DFQATT, SNEGSKA (reference sequence). The CDR3 sequence: CSARGDVKETQYF. As DNA, the CDR3 is TGCAGTGCTAGAGGGGACGTAAAAGAGACCCAGTACTTC.

This sequence joins TRBV7-9 and TRBJ2-1; weak D call: TRBD1 (6 bases). Germline CDR1 SEHNR, CDR2 FQNEAQ (reference sequence). The ends were cut back, 5 bases at V and 5 bases at J, with 16 bases in the middle. The CDR3 spans 15 residues. CDR3 in amino acids: CASSISGTPNNEQFF. The CDR3 bases are TGTGCCAGCAGCATTTCCGGGACACCTAACAATGAGCAGTTCTTC. The complete variable domain, with remaining parts taken from reference TRBV7-9 and TRBJ2-1, reads DTGVSQNPRHKITKRGQNVTFRCDPISEHNRLYWYRQTLGQGPEFLTYFQNEAQLEKSRLLSDRFSAERPKGSFSTLEIQRTEQGDSAMYLCASSISGTPNNEQFFGPGTRLTVL.

This clonotype was seen only a few times. The V gene is TRBV20-1, the J gene TRBJ2-2; D is uncertain. CDR1 DFQATT and CDR2 SNEGSKA come from the germline V gene (reference sequence). The CDR3 consists of 15 residues. The V and J ends lost 1 base and 1 base respectively, with 10 bases between them. The CDR3 DNA follows: TGCAGTGCTAGAGGAGGCCCCAGGAACACCGGGGAGCTGTTTTTT. As protein: CSARGGPRNTGELFF.

This clonotype was counted ten times or more. The chain is built from TRBV7-9 and TRBJ2-5; TRBD2 aligns across 9 bases. CDR3 length: 17 residues. CDR1 is SEHNR, CDR2 FQNEAQ, per germline (reference sequence). Trimming cost V 5 bases and J 2 bases; bases outside gene matches: 12. CDR3 in amino acids: CASSPLAGQTEQETQYF. CDR3 DNA sequence: TGTGCCAGCAGCCCCCTAGCGGGACAAACCGAACAAGAGACCCAGTACTTC.

This clonotype appeared many times. The chain carries TRBV5-1 and TRBJ2-3; 8 positions match TRBD2. The junction had 6 bases not matched to a gene; V was cut back by 1 base and J by 5 bases. The CDR3 runs 15 residues. Germline V gene data show CDR1 as SGHRS and CDR2 as YFSETQ. The CDR3 sequence is CASSLLQRERDTQYF. The CDR3, as DNA: TGCGCCAGCAGCTTGCTTCAGCGGGAGCGAGATACGCAGTATTTT.

The chain couples TRBV5-1 to TRBJ2-3; D may correspond to TRBD1 or TRBD2 (5 bases each). Per germline, CDR1 SGHRS and CDR2 YFSETQ. Trimming left V 4 bases short and J 2 bases short, with 14 bases between. The CDR3 consists of 15 residues. CDR3 sequence reads: CASSGTPGPTDTQYF. The CDR3 coding sequence is TGCGCCAGCAGCGGCACACCGGGGCCCACAGATACGCAGTATTTT.

The chain has TRBV5-1 and TRBJ2-7, with a tentative D call TRBD2 (6 bases). V lost 4 bases and J lost 5, with 16 bases in between. This CDR3 is built from 14 residues. The V gene's germline CDR1 is SGHRS and CDR2 YFSETQ. The CDR3 spells CASSPEEGLHEQYF. CDR3 nucleotide sequence: TGCGCCAGCAGCCCCGAGGAGGGTCTGCACGAGCAGTACTTC.

The genes are TRBV12-3 or TRBV12-4 and TRBJ1-2; a weak D match, TRBD1 (5 bases). V gave up 6 bases and J gave up 2 bases, with 16 bases separating them. This CDR3 spans 15 amino acids. CDR3 region: CASSRDPVWNYGYTF. The CDR3 DNA follows: TGTGCCAGCAGCCGGGACCCCGTATGGAACTATGGCTACACCTTC.

This sequence joins TRBV20-1 and TRBJ2-3; D is possibly TRBD1 (5 bases). Per germline, CDR1 DFQATT and CDR2 SNEGSKA (reference sequence). CDR3 length: 13 residues. V was cut by 6 bases and J by 4 bases, with 14 bases left in between. The CDR3 sequence: CSARTSPSDTQYF. CDR3 in DNA: TGCAGTGCGAGGACATCCCCCTCAGATACGCAGTATTTT.

This clonotype was picked up a small number of times. V and J are TRBV20-1 and TRBJ1-2; D unresolved. Germline CDR1 reads DFQATT; CDR2 reads SNEGSKA (reference sequence). There are 15 residues in the CDR3. Trimming took 1 base from V and 3 from J, leaving 15 bases between them. The CDR3 is CSARGAQGRHYGYTF. As DNA, the CDR3 is TGCAGTGCTAGAGGGGCCCAAGGGCGGCACTATGGCTACACCTTC.

V gene TRBV20-1 combines with J gene TRBJ2-7; TRBD1 agrees at 7 bases. J was trimmed by 3 bases and V by 7 bases; bases with no gene match: 12. The germline V gene encodes CDR1 DFQATT and CDR2 SNEGSKA (reference sequence). The CDR3 sequence is 14 residues long. DNA of the CDR3: TGCAGTGTCACAACGGCGACAGGGTACTACGAGCAGTACTTC. It translates to CSVTTATGYYEQYF.

As for this clonotype: This may be a read error, as it is one base from a much larger clone. The chain recombines TRBV20-1 with TRBJ2-1, with D uncertain. This CDR3 comprises 16 residues. Deletions cut 1 base from V and 9 bases from J, with 22 bases between. Per the germline V gene, CDR1 is DFQATT and CDR2 is SNEGSKA (reference sequence). DNA for the CDR3: TGCAGTGCTAGAGGCCGGCGCGCCACACCGCTCATTGAGCAGTTCTTC. This sequence encodes CSARGRRATPLIEQFF.